This T cell receptor beta chain was sequenced during a study of T cells after yellow fever vaccination. Study information: Those fractions that held only low numbers of cells were prepared using the SMART-Seq v4 Ultra Low Input RNA kit.

MiXCR was run by TCRdb on the 5' RACE reads, yielding one entry per CDR3 protein. The profile covers 300,000 to 350,000 distinct CDR3 sequences, with approximately 4.2% appearing a single time and 20% to 25% taken by the ten largest. Trimming removed 3 bases from V and 1 base from J; junction bases left unmatched: 4. This CDR3 has 16 amino acids. Per germline, CDR1 MNHEY and CDR2 SVGAGI. Whole-study results and caveats: At 96% for CD4 and 70% to 90% for CD8, most primary-vaccination clones showed up again after the booster. Among all clonotypes, a small share was observed in both CD4 and CD8 compartments. Weaker, the secondary response had a peak occurring faster, on day 5 versus 15.

Worth noting for this clonotype: What it binds is not known.

This TCR came from a man aged 18 to 29 who received the YFV17D yellow fever vaccine. This sequence joins TRBV6-5 and TRBJ2-5, with 11 nucleotides matching TRBD2. Sequencing used PBMCs, obtained 5 days after the yellow fever booster vaccination. As DNA, the CDR3 is TGTGCCAGCAGTTATCTTAGCGGGGGGGTCCAAGAGACCCAGTACTTC. It yields the protein CASSYLSGGVQETQYF.